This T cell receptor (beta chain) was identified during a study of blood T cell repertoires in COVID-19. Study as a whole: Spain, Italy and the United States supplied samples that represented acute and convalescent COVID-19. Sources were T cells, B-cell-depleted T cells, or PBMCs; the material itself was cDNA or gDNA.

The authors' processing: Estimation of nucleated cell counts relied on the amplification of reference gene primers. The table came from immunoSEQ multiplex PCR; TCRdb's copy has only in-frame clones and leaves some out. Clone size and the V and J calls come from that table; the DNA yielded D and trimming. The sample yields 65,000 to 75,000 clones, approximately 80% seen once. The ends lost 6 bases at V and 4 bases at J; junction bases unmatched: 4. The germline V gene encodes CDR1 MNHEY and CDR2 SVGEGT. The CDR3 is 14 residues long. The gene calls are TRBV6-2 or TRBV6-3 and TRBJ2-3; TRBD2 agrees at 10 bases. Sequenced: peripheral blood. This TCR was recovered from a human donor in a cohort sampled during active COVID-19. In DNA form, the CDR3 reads TGTGCCAGCAGCTTAGCGGGAGGACCAGATACGCAGTATTTT. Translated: CASSLAGGPDTQYF.